Each of the 4 T cell receptor beta chains below was sequenced from the same sample in a study of blood T cells in healthy people across ages. A second roughly 6 to 12 cycle PCR used barcoded and J-beta primers. TCRdb independently ran MiXCR on the 5' RACE reads; one entry per CDR3 protein. The data show approximately 810,000 distinct CDR3 sequences, around 26% seen once. The specimen was blood. All receptors derive from a woman older than 75 in good health.

To note about this clonotype: The germline gene is not matched at one end of the junction; a read error may be the cause. This rearrangement joins TRBV3-1 to TRBJ2-2; D is unclear. This CDR3 is 15 amino acids long. Germline assignment: CDR1 LGHDT and CDR2 YNNKEL (reference sequence). As DNA, the CDR3 is TGTGCCAGCAGGCAAGGGCAGCTTTTCTCCGGGGAGCTGTTTTTT. As protein: CASRQGQLFSGELFF.

This clonotype came up a few times. A much larger clone lies a single base off, so this may be a read error. The chain joins TRBV5-4 to TRBJ2-7; TRBD2 is a possible D gene (5 bases). V was clipped by 0 bases and J by 7 bases, with 17 bases between them. The CDR3 length is 15 residues. Germline-derived CDR1 and CDR2 are SGHNT and YYREEE (reference sequence). Here the CDR3 reads CASSLALAGNNEQYF. The CDR3 DNA reads as TGTGCCAGCAGCTTGGCTCTAGCTGGGAATAATGAGCAGTACTTC.

As for this clonotype: A read error may explain this, as a much larger clone is one base away. J is TRBJ2-5 and V is TRBV3-1, with D possibly matching TRBD1 (6 bases). Trimming took 4 bases from V and 11 from J, leaving 23 bases between them. CDR1 LGHDT and CDR2 YNNKEL come from the germline V gene (reference sequence). The CDR3 spans 15 residues. The CDR3 DNA is TGTGCCAGCAGCCCACTAGGTACAGGGTTTACTGAGCAGTACTTC. Encoded protein: CASSPLGTGFTEQYF.

The J gene is TRBJ2-6, the V gene TRBV11-2; D is possibly TRBD2 (6 bases). V lost 1 base to trimming and J lost 8 bases, with 9 bases between them. The CDR3 sequence is 14 residues long. Germline V lookup: CDR1 SGHAT, CDR2 FQNNGV. This chain's CDR3 is CASSLVRGTNVLTF. The DNA of the CDR3 is TGTGCCAGCAGCTTAGTTCGGGGGACCAACGTCCTGACTTTC.